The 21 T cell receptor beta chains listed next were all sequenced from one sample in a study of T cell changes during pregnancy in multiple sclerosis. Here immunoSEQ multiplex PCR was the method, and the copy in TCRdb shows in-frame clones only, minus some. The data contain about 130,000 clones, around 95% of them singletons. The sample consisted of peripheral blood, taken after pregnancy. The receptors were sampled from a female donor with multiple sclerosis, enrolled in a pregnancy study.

CDR3 sequence (DNA): TGTGCCAGTAGCCCCAACGGAGTTCAAGAGACCCAGTACTTC. It is translated as CASSPNGVQETQYF. The V call is TRBV19, the J call TRBJ2-5; D not resolved. Trimming stripped 6 bases from V and 2 bases from J, with 13 bases between. Germline V gene sequence: CDR1 LNHDA, CDR2 SQIVND (reference sequence). This CDR3 has 14 residues.

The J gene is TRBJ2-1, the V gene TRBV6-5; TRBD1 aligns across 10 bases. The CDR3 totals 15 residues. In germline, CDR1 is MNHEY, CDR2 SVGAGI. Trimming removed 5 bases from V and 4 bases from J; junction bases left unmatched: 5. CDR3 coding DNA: TGTGCCAGCAGTCCGACAGGGGGCCCTTACAATGAGCAGTTCTTC. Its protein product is CASSPTGGPYNEQFF.

The CDR3 DNA sequence: TGTGCCAGCAGTTTGTACACCGGGACAGGGAACTACGAGCAGTACTTC. Translation: CASSLYTGTGNYEQYF. This chain links TRBV28 with TRBJ2-7; the match to TRBD1 covers 9 bases. J lost 3 bases, V lost 3 bases, and 9 bases had no gene match. The germline gives CDR1 MDHEN, CDR2 SYDVKM. The CDR3 totals 16 residues.

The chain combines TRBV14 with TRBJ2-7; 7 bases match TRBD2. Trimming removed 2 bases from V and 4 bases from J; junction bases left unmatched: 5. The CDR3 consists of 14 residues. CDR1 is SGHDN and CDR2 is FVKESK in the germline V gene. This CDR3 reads CASSQRGVSYEQYF. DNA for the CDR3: TGTGCCAGCAGCCAACGGGGGGTTTCATACGAGCAGTACTTC.

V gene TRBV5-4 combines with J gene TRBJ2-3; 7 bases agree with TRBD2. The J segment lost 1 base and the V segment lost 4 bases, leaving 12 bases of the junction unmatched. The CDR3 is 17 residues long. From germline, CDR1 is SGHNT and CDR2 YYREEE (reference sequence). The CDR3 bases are TGTGCCAGCAGCCCCCCGGGGAGCGGGGCCCGCACAGATACGCAGTATTTT. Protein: CASSPPGSGARTDTQYF.

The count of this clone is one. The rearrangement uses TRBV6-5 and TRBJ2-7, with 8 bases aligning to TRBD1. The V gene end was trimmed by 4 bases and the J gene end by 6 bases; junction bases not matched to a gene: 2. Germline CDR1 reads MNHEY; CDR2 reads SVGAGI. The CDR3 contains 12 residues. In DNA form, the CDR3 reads TGTGCCAGCAGTTTGACAGGGGCCGAGCAGTACTTC. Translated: CASSLTGAEQYF.

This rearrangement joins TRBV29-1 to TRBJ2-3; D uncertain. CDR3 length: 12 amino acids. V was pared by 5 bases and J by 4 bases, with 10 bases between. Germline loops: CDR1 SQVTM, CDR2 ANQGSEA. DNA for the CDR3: TGCAGCGTTTTAGTAGCTTCAGATACGCAGTATTTT. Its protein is CSVLVASDTQYF.

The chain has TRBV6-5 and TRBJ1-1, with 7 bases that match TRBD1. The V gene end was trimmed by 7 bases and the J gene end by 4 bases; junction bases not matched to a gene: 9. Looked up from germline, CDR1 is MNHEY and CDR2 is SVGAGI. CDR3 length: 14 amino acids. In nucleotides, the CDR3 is TGTGCCAGCACCATAAACAGGGGAGGCACTGAAGCTTTCTTT. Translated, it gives CASTINRGGTEAFF.

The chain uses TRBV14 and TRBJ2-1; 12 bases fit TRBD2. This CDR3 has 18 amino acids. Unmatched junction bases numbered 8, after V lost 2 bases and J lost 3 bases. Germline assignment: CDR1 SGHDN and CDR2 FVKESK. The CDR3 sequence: CASSQPLAGGRLYNEQFF. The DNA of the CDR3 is TGTGCCAGCAGCCAACCTCTAGCGGGAGGGCGCCTCTACAATGAGCAGTTCTTC.

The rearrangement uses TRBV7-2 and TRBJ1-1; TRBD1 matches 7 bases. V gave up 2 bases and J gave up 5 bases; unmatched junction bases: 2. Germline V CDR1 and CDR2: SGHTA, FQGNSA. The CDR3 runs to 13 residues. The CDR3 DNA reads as TGTGCCAGCAGCTTACCCAGGGGGACTGAAGCTTTCTTT. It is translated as CASSLPRGTEAFF.

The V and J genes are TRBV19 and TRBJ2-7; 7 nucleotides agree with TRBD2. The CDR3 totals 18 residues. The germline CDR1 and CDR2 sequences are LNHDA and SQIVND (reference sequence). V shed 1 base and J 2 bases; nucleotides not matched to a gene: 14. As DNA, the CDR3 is TGTGCCAGTAGTATAGCTTCTGGGACTAAAATTCGCCCCTACGAGCAGTACTTC. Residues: CASSIASGTKIRPYEQYF.

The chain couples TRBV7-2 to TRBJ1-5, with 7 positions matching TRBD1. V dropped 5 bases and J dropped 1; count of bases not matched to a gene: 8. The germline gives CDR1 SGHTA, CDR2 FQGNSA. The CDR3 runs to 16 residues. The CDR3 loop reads CASSPETGLSNQPQHF. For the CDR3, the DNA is TGTGCCAGCAGCCCAGAGACAGGGCTCAGCAATCAGCCCCAGCATTTT.

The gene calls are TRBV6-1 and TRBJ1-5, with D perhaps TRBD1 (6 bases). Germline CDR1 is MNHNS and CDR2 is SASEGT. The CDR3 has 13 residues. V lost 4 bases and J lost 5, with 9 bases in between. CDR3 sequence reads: CASSGSGDQPQHF. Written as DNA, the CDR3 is TGTGCCAGCAGTGGGTCAGGGGATCAGCCCCAGCATTTT.

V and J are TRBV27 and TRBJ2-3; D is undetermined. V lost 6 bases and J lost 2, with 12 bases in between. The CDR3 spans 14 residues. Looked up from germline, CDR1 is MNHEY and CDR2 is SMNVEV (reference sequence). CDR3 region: CASSPTYPTDTQYF. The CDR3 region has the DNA TGTGCCAGCAGCCCGACTTACCCCACAGATACGCAGTATTTT.

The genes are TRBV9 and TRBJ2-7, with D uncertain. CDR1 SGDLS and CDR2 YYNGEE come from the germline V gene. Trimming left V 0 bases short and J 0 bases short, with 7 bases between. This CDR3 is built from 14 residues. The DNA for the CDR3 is TGTGCCAGCAGCGTAGGGGCAGACTCCTACGAGCAGTACTTC. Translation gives CASSVGADSYEQYF.

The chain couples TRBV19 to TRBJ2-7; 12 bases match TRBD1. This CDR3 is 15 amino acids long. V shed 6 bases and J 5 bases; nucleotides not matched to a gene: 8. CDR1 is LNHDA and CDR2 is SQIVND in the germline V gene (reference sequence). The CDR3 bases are TGTGCCAGTAGCGATCCCGGGACAGGGGGCAACGAGCAGTACTTC. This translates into CASSDPGTGGNEQYF.

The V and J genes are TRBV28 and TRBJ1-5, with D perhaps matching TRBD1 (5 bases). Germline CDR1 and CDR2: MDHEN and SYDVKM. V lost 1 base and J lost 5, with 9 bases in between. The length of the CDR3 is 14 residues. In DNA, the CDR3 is TGTGCCAGCAGTTTATCAGGGAAGGATCAGCCCCAGCATTTT. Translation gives CASSLSGKDQPQHF.

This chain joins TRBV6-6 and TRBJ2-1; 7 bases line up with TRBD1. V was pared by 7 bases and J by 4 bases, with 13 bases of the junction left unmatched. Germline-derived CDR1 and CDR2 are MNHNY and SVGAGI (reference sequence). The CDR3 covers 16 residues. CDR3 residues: CASTYHPRGQYNEQFF. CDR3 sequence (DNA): TGTGCCAGCACGTACCATCCGAGGGGGCAGTACAATGAGCAGTTCTTC.

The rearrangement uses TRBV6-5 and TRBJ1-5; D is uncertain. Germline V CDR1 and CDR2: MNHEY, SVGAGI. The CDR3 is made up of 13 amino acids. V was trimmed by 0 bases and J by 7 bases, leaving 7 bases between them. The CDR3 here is CASSYSYGQPQHF. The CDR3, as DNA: TGTGCCAGCAGTTACTCTTACGGGCAGCCCCAGCATTTT.

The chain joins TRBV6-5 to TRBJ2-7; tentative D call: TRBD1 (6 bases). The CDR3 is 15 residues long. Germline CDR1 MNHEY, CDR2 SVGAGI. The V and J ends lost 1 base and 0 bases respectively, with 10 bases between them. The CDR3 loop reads CASSYFGTSSYEQYF. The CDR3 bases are TGTGCCAGCAGTTACTTTGGGACATCCTCCTACGAGCAGTACTTC.

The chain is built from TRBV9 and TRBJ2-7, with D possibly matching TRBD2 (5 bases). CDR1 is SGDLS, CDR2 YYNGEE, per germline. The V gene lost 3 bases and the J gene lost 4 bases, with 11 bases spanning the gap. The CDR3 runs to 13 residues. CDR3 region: CASSEGAPYEQYF. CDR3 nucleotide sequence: TGTGCCAGCAGCGAGGGAGCCCCATACGAGCAGTACTTC.